These 10 T cell receptor beta chains were sequenced from one sample in a study of identical twins. One entry per CDR3 protein results from TCRdb running MiXCR on the 5' RACE reads. The profile shows some 730,000 distinct CDR3 sequences, 18% of them singletons. These same data were also listed under a study on T cells expressing NK-cell markers.

The sample was PBMCs. The origin of the receptors is a woman under 30 in good health.

In this sample, this clonotype turned up a few times. This chain connects TRBV5-6 to TRBJ2-1; TRBD2 matches 13 bases. Germline CDR1 is SGHDT and CDR2 is YYEEEE. CDR3 length: 15 residues. J lost 7 bases, V lost 4 bases, and 5 bases had no gene match. The CDR3 region is CASSVRTSGRNEQFF. For the CDR3, the DNA is TGTGCCAGCAGCGTAAGGACTAGCGGGAGAAATGAGCAGTTCTTC.

This clonotype was observed at least ten times. The rearrangement links TRBV12-3 or TRBV12-4 to TRBJ2-1; the D is unclear. The CDR3 consists of 12 residues. V lost 5 bases to trimming and J lost 3 bases, with 5 bases between them. For the CDR3, the DNA is TGTGCCAGCAGTGCTATCTACAATGAGCAGTTCTTC. As protein: CASSAIYNEQFF.

The V call is TRBV15, the J call TRBJ1-5, with D possibly TRBD1 on 5 matching bases. CDR3 length: 15 amino acids. Trimming left V 7 bases short and J 7 bases short, with 20 bases between. CDR1 and CDR2 from the germline V gene are LNHNV and YYDKDF (reference sequence). For the CDR3, the DNA is TGTGCCACCAACCCGGACCGGGGGAGGGGACAGCCCCAGCATTTT. Protein: CATNPDRGRGQPQHF.

There are many counts of this clonotype. This chain joins TRBV5-1 and TRBJ2-7; no definite D call. V lost 3 bases and J lost 2, with 3 bases in between. Per the germline V gene, CDR1 is SGHRS and CDR2 is YFSETQ. CDR3 size: 11 residues. For the CDR3, the DNA is TGCGCCAGCAGCTCCGCCTACGAGCAGTACTTC. Encoded protein: CASSSAYEQYF. Based on the CDR3 plus reference TRBV5-1 and TRBJ2-7, the full variable domain is KAGVTQTPRYLIKTRGQQVTLSCSPISGHRSVSWYQQTPGQGLQFLFEYFSETQRNKGNFPGRFSGRQFSNSRSEMNVSTLELGDSALYLCASSSAYEQYFGPGTRLTVT.

This chain links TRBV7-9 with TRBJ2-5; D not resolved. V lost 2 bases to trimming and J lost 2 bases, with 9 bases between them. The CDR3 consists of 14 residues. From germline, CDR1 is SEHNR and CDR2 FQNEAQ (reference sequence). Here the CDR3 DNA reads TGTGCCAGCAGCTTAAACAACCTACAAGAGACCCAGTACTTC. As protein: CASSLNNLQETQYF. The variable domain in full, with the rest retrieved from reference TRBV7-9 and TRBJ2-5, is DTGVSQNPRHKITKRGQNVTFRCDPISEHNRLYWYRQTLGQGPEFLTYFQNEAQLEKSRLLSDRFSAERPKGSFSTLEIQRTEQGDSAMYLCASSLNNLQETQYFGPGTRLLVL.

The chain uses TRBV20-1 and TRBJ1-1, with D possibly matching TRBD1 (5 bases). CDR1 is DFQATT, CDR2 SNEGSKA, per germline (reference sequence). This CDR3 region has 13 residues. Trimming cost V 6 bases and J 3 bases, with 14 bases left between them. The CDR3 loop reads CSASQGADTEAFF. DNA for the CDR3: TGCAGTGCCTCTCAGGGTGCGGACACTGAAGCTTTCTTT.

This clonotype was observed a few times. The gene calls are TRBV20-1 and TRBJ1-1; weak D call: TRBD1 (5 bases). Looked up from germline, CDR1 is DFQATT and CDR2 is SNEGSKA (reference sequence). This CDR3 region has 14 residues. V was clipped by 1 base and J by 3 bases, with 12 bases between them. Here the CDR3 reads CSARAPWGDTEAFF. The CDR3 region has the DNA TGCAGTGCTAGAGCCCCCTGGGGGGACACTGAAGCTTTCTTT.

This clonotype occurred a few times. The chain uses TRBV7-9 and TRBJ1-1; D gene uncertain. Per germline, CDR1 SEHNR and CDR2 FQNEAQ (reference sequence). The CDR3 runs to 17 residues. Trimming took 1 base from V and 2 from J, leaving 17 bases between them. The CDR3 protein is CASSLDVIEPGNTEAFF. The CDR3 bases are TGTGCCAGCAGCTTAGATGTTATAGAGCCCGGCAACACTGAAGCTTTCTTT.

The chain has TRBV10-3 and TRBJ2-2; D could derive from TRBD1 or TRBD2 (6 bases each). Trimming removed 0 bases at V and 3 bases at J, with 11 bases between. Germline lookup yields CDR1 ENHRY and CDR2 SYGVKD. This CDR3 comprises 16 residues. CDR3 sequence (DNA): TGTGCCATCAGTGAGTCGACGGGGGCCGACACCGGGGAGCTGTTTTTT. Amino acid sequence: CAISESTGADTGELFF.

This clonotype came up a few times. The chain recombines TRBV21-1 with TRBJ2-3; TRBD2 is the table's D call, not checked against the DNA. TRBV21-1 is flagged as a pseudogene. The CDR3 extends over 16 amino acids. This CDR3 is CASTLSGGGRADTQYF. CDR3 nucleotides: TGTGCCAGCACCCTCTCCGGCGGGGGAAGAGCAGATACGCAGTATTTT.